One and the same sample provided the 32 T cell receptor beta chains below, sequenced in a study of blood T cell repertoires in COVID-19. Profiling relied on immunoSEQ multiplex PCR, and the TCRdb table lists in-frame clones only, not all of them. Seen here are a few hundred thousand clones, 85% observed once, and the top ten hold around 3.9%. Sequenced material: peripheral blood. These receptors were obtained from a woman between 50 and 59 years old with active or convalescent COVID-19.

V usage is TRBV6-6 and J usage is TRBJ1-4, with D possibly TRBD1 on 6 matching bases. Trimming left V 11 bases short and J 3 bases short, with 13 bases between. The CDR3 is 13 amino acids. The germline V gene has CDR1 MNHNY and CDR2 SVGAGI (reference sequence). In nucleotides, the CDR3 is TGTGCCGCTGGGTCAGGGGCTAATGAAAAACTGTTTTTT. This codes for CAAGSGANEKLFF.

This chain joins TRBV2 and TRBJ2-1, with D tentatively TRBD2 (5 bases). From germline, CDR1 is SNHLY and CDR2 FYNNEI. V shed 4 bases and J shed 9 bases, with 7 bases lying between them. CDR3 length equals 11 residues. The CDR3: CASSGAGEQFF. The CDR3 bases are TGTGCCAGCAGTGGGGCGGGTGAGCAGTTCTTC.

This sequence joins TRBV7-2 and TRBJ2-3; D call uncertain. With 1 base removed from V and 0 bases from J, the gap between germline ends came to 8 bases. Per germline, CDR1 SGHTA and CDR2 FQGNSA. The CDR3 length is 15 residues. CDR3 coding DNA: TGTGCCAGCAGCTTAGGGCCCTCTAGCACAGATACGCAGTATTTT. Translation: CASSLGPSSTDTQYF.

The CDR3 DNA reads as TGTGCCAGCAGCCCAAGGGGGCGACAAGCTTTCTTT. Translating it yields CASSPRGRQAFF. V gene TRBV5-7 combines with J gene TRBJ1-1; 7 nucleotides line up with TRBD1. Being an ORF, TRBV5-7 has a function that is uncertain. J was trimmed by 9 bases and V by 4 bases; bases with no gene match: 6. The CDR3 extends over 12 amino acids.

The chain carries TRBV28 and TRBJ1-2, with TRBD1 matching over 9 bases. Germline CDR1 reads MDHEN; CDR2 reads SYDVKM. Trimming cost V 5 bases and J 8 bases; bases outside gene matches: 9. The CDR3 covers 14 residues. The CDR3: CASSPPRTGEGYTF. DNA for the CDR3: TGTGCCAGCAGTCCTCCTCGGACAGGGGAAGGCTACACCTTC.

The V call is TRBV28, the J call TRBJ1-5, with a tentative D call TRBD1 (6 bases). The CDR3 is 14 residues long. V lost 5 bases, J lost 7 bases, and 15 bases lay in between. Germline lookup yields CDR1 MDHEN and CDR2 SYDVKM. The CDR3 DNA reads as TGTGCCAGCAGTCAGGACAGAGCACGACAGCCCCAGCATTTT. Encoded protein: CASSQDRARQPQHF.

Worth noting for this clone: The sample has other DNA sequences that encode this CDR3 too. The chain joins TRBV28 to TRBJ2-7, with 10 bases matching TRBD1. The CDR3 is made up of 14 amino acids. Germline lookup yields CDR1 MDHEN and CDR2 SYDVKM. The ends lost 7 bases at V and 1 base at J; junction bases unmatched: 4. CDR3: CASIGTGDSYEQYF. CDR3 nucleotide sequence: TGTGCCAGCATAGGGACAGGGGATTCCTACGAGCAGTACTTC.

As for this clone: An end of the junction does not agree with germline; a read error may underlie this. This chain links TRBV2 with TRBJ1-2; TRBD1 agrees at 9 bases. The germline V gene has CDR1 SNHLY and CDR2 FYNNEI. This CDR3 is 15 amino acids long. As DNA, the CDR3 is TGTGCCAGCAGTAAAGCGACAGGGGGAAACTATGGCTACACCTTC. This gives the protein CASSKATGGNYGYTF.

V is TRBV9 and J is TRBJ2-5; D may be TRBD2 (6 bases). The CDR3 consists of 14 residues. CDR1 is SGDLS, CDR2 YYNGEE, per germline. V lost 3 bases to trimming and J lost 2 bases, with 11 bases between them. As DNA, the CDR3 is TGTGCCAGCAGCGCCCTAGCGCTTCAAGAGACCCAGTACTTC. It is translated as CASSALALQETQYF.

The chain recombines TRBV5-1 with TRBJ2-7; D possibly corresponds to TRBD2 (7 bases). CDR1 SGHRS and CDR2 YFSETQ come from the germline V gene. Trimming pared 2 bases from V and 6 bases from J, leaving 15 bases between. This CDR3 has 14 amino acids. The CDR3 coding sequence is TGCGCCAGCAGCTTCGCTTCCGGGGGGCGCGAGCAGTACTTC. It encodes CASSFASGGREQYF.

The chain uses TRBV18 and TRBJ1-2; D is uncertain. Trimming removed 3 bases at V and 4 bases at J, with 12 bases between. The CDR3 sequence is 14 residues long. The germline gives CDR1 KGHSH, CDR2 LQKENI. CDR3 in DNA: TGTGCCAGCTCACCTGGACTCGATGGCTATGGCTACACCTTC. It is translated as CASSPGLDGYGYTF.

The V gene is TRBV27, the J gene TRBJ2-1; 10 positions agree with TRBD2. J lost 3 bases, V lost 6 bases, and 11 bases had no gene match. Germline CDR1 and CDR2: MNHEY and SMNVEV (reference sequence). The CDR3 consists of 17 residues. The CDR3 sequence: CASRSTSGWVGYNEQFF. In DNA, the CDR3 is TGTGCCAGCAGGTCGACTAGCGGGTGGGTGGGCTACAATGAGCAGTTCTTC.

V is TRBV6-5 and J is TRBJ1-2; 8 bases are shared with TRBD1. With 4 bases clipped from V and 5 bases from J, the junction kept 3 bases outside the gene matches. This CDR3 is built from 13 residues. Looked up from germline, CDR1 is MNHEY and CDR2 is SVGAGI. The CDR3 sequence is CASSWTGTYGYTF. CDR3 DNA: TGTGCCAGCAGTTGGACAGGGACTTATGGCTACACCTTC.

V and J are TRBV10-3 and TRBJ1-6; TRBD1 aligns across 7 bases. Germline V lookup: CDR1 ENHRY, CDR2 SYGVKD. With 1 base clipped from V and 7 bases from J, the junction kept 4 bases outside the gene matches. The CDR3 extends over 15 amino acids. The CDR3 is CAISELTGLNSPLHF. CDR3 sequence (DNA): TGTGCCATCAGTGAGTTGACAGGGTTAAATTCACCCCTCCACTTT.

J is TRBJ1-4 and V is TRBV27; unclear D gene. V shed 6 bases and J shed 3 bases, with 17 bases lying between them. CDR1 and CDR2 (germline): MNHEY, SMNVEV (reference sequence). CDR3 length equals 16 residues. DNA of the CDR3: TGTGCCAGCAGACTACCGGGAAGGGCGGCTAATGAAAAACTGTTTTTT. This encodes CASRLPGRAANEKLFF.

The gene calls are TRBV10-1 and TRBJ2-5, with TRBD1 matching 10 bases. The CDR3 is 13 amino acids. Germline loops: CDR1 WNHNN, CDR2 SYGVQD (reference sequence). As DNA, the CDR3 is TGCAGAAGACAGGGGGCGAGCCAAGAGACCCAGTACTTC. Its translation: CRRQGASQETQYF.

This sequence joins TRBV25-1 and TRBJ1-2; D is possibly TRBD1 (5 bases). Trimming stripped 3 bases from V and 6 bases from J, with 14 bases between. The CDR3 is 14 amino acids. Germline CDR1 MGHDK, CDR2 SYGVNS. The CDR3 sequence: CASSDHGTGDGYTF. CDR3 nucleotide sequence: TGTGCCAGCAGTGATCACGGGACGGGGGATGGCTACACCTTC.

This rearrangement joins TRBV14 to TRBJ2-1, with a tentative D call TRBD2 (6 bases). Germline CDR1 is SGHDN and CDR2 is FVKESK. The V and J ends lost 0 bases and 8 bases respectively, with 17 bases between them. The CDR3 length is 16 residues. In DNA form, the CDR3 reads TGTGCCAGCAGCCAAGATCGAGGGAGGCTCGGGTATGAGCAGTTCTTC. Residues: CASSQDRGRLGYEQFF.

The chain couples TRBV6-2 or TRBV6-3 to TRBJ2-2; the D gene is possibly TRBD2 (5 bases). The CDR3 consists of 14 residues. V lost 2 bases and J 9 bases, leaving 13 bases between the germline ends. Looked up from germline, CDR1 is MNHEY and CDR2 is SVGEGT. The CDR3 spells CASSYLRGGRELFF. As DNA, the CDR3 is TGTGCCAGCAGTTACCTCCGAGGAGGTCGGGAGCTGTTTTTT.

The V call is TRBV6-4, the J call TRBJ2-1; 9 nucleotides match TRBD2. V shed 5 bases, J shed 9 bases, and the junction held 11 bases outside the gene matches. The CDR3 has 15 amino acids. Germline-derived CDR1 and CDR2 are MRHNA and SNTAGT. The CDR3, as DNA: TGTGCCAGCAGTAGACTAGCGGCTGCGGTCGGTGAGCAGTTCTTC. Its translation: CASSRLAAAVGEQFF.

This chain uses TRBV5-1 with TRBJ2-1; the match to TRBD1 covers 8 bases. Germline V gene lookup returns CDR1 SGHRS and CDR2 YFSETQ. The V gene end was trimmed by 0 bases and the J gene end by 0 bases; junction bases not matched to a gene: 8. The CDR3 covers 18 residues. CDR3: CASSLGGTGQSSYNEQFF. CDR3 nucleotides: TGCGCCAGCAGCTTGGGGGGGACAGGTCAAAGCTCCTACAATGAGCAGTTCTTC.

This rearrangement joins TRBV27 to TRBJ2-1, with D maybe TRBD2 (5 bases). There are 13 residues in the CDR3. V was trimmed by 6 bases and J by 10 bases, leaving 16 bases between them. Germline loops: CDR1 MNHEY, CDR2 SMNVEV (reference sequence). The CDR3 loop reads CASSPTRNHEQFF. The CDR3 DNA reads TGTGCCAGCAGCCCAACTAGAAACCACGAGCAGTTCTTC.

The chain has TRBV29-1 and TRBJ1-2; D is possibly TRBD1 (6 bases). CDR3 size: 12 residues. The germline gives CDR1 SQVTM, CDR2 ANQGSEA. Trimming took off 6 bases at V and 7 bases at J, with 15 bases between the two ends. The CDR3 here is CSVLTGSGGYTF. The CDR3 DNA sequence: TGCAGCGTCTTAACAGGGTCGGGTGGCTACACCTTC.

The rearrangement joins TRBV27 to TRBJ1-2, with 11 bases that match TRBD1. Germline V gene sequence: CDR1 MNHEY, CDR2 SMNVEV (reference sequence). This CDR3 comprises 18 residues. V trimming: 5 bases; J trimming: 6 bases; junction bases outside the gene matches: 17. CDR3 bases: TGTGCCAGCAGTGCCCGGACAGGGGGCGTCCCTTTGGGAAATGGCTACACCTTC. Translation gives CASSARTGGVPLGNGYTF.

This chain joins TRBV19 and TRBJ2-3; tentative D call: TRBD1 (6 bases). The CDR3 loop spans 15 amino acids. The germline V gene has CDR1 LNHDA and CDR2 SQIVND (reference sequence). V was clipped by 6 bases and J by 5 bases, with 18 bases between them. The CDR3 loop is CASRGVAVQGDTQYF. The CDR3 DNA is TGTGCCAGTAGAGGGGTAGCTGTACAGGGAGATACGCAGTATTTT.

CDR3 bases: TGTGCCAGCAGCTCTTTTGCGGGCACTAATGAAAAACTGTTTTTT. It is translated as CASSSFAGTNEKLFF. The rearrangement uses TRBV25-1 and TRBJ1-4; unclear D gene. The CDR3 runs 15 residues. Trimming cost V 6 bases and J 2 bases, with 13 bases left between them. Germline V gene lookup returns CDR1 MGHDK and CDR2 SYGVNS.

This clone turned up a few times. V is TRBV23-1 and J is TRBJ2-1, with 8 nucleotides matching TRBD1. TRBV23-1 is flagged as an ORF with uncertain function. There are 14 residues in the CDR3. Trimming cost V 7 bases and J 3 bases; bases outside gene matches: 5. The CDR3 sequence is CASTDRGDYNEQFF. In DNA, the CDR3 is TGCGCCAGCACCGACAGGGGTGACTACAATGAGCAGTTCTTC.

The V call is TRBV19, the J call TRBJ1-5; D may be TRBD1 (6 bases). This CDR3 is 17 amino acids long. Germline V gene lookup returns CDR1 LNHDA and CDR2 SQIVND (reference sequence). V lost 4 bases to trimming and J lost 0 bases, with 16 bases between them. DNA of the CDR3: TGTGCCAGTAGTACCGGGACATTACCCCATAGCAATCAGCCCCAGCATTTT. Its protein is CASSTGTLPHSNQPQHF.

This clone was detected once. This chain links TRBV7-2 with TRBJ1-1; D remains unclear. CDR1 SGHTA and CDR2 FQGNSA come from the germline V gene. CDR3 length: 16 residues. Deletions cut 0 bases from V and 7 bases from J, with 18 bases between. In DNA form, the CDR3 reads TGTGCCAGCAGCTTAGCCCCGGAGGGTTGGAGGATTGAAGCTTTCTTT. This encodes CASSLAPEGWRIEAFF.

The chain is built from TRBV30 and TRBJ2-5; 7 bases align to TRBD2. V dropped 0 bases and J dropped 2; count of bases not matched to a gene: 6. This CDR3 is built from 15 residues. Germline V gene lookup returns CDR1 GTSNPN and CDR2 SVGIG (reference sequence). The CDR3 here is CAWSVGRGKQETQYF. In DNA, the CDR3 is TGTGCCTGGAGTGTGGGGAGGGGAAAACAAGAGACCCAGTACTTC.

The sample holds many counts of this clone. The chain recombines TRBV5-1 with TRBJ2-3, with 9 positions matching TRBD2. The V gene end was trimmed by 1 base and the J gene end by 4 bases; junction bases not matched to a gene: 1. CDR1 is SGHRS, CDR2 YFSETQ, per germline. The CDR3 extends over 14 amino acids. The CDR3 here is CASSLRTSADTQYF. CDR3 bases: TGCGCCAGCAGCTTGCGGACTAGCGCAGATACGCAGTATTTT.

The chain combines TRBV18 with TRBJ1-1; maybe TRBD1 (6 bases). Germline CDR1 reads KGHSH; CDR2 reads LQKENI. The CDR3 totals 11 residues. Trimming shortened V by 4 bases and J by 9 bases, and 9 bases separated the two germline ends. Here the CDR3 reads CASSLTGKAFF. In nucleotides, the CDR3 is TGTGCCAGCTCACTTACAGGGAAAGCTTTCTTT.